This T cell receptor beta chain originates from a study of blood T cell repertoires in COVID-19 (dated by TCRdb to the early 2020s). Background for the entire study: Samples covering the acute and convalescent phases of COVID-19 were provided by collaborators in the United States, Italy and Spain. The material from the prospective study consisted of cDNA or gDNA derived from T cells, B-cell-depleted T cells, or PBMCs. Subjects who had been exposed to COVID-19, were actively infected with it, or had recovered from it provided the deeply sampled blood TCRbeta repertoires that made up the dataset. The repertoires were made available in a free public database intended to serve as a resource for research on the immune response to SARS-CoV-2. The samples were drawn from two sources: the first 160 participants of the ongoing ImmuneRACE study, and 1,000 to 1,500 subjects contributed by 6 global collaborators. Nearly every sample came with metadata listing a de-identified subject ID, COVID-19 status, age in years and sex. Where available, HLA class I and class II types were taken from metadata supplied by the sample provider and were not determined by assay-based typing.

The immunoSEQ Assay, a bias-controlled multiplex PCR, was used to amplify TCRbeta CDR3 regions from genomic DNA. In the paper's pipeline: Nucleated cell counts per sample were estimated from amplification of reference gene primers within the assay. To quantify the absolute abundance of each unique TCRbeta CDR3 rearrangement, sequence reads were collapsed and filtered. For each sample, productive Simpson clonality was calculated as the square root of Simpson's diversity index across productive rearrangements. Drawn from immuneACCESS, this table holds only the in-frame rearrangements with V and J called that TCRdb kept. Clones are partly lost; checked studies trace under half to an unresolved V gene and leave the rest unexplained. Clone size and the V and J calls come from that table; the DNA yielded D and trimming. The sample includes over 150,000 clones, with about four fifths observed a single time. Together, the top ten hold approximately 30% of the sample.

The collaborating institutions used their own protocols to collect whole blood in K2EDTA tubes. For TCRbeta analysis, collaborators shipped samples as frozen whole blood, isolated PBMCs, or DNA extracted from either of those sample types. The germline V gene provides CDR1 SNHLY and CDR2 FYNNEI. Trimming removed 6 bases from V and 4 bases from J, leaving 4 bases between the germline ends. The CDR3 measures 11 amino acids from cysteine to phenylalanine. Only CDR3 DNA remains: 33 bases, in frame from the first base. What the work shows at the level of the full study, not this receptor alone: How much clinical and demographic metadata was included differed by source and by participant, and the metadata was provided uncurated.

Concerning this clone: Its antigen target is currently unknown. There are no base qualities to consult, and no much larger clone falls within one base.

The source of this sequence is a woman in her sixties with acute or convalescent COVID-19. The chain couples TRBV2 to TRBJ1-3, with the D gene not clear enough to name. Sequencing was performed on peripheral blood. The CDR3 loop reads CASRRGNTIYF. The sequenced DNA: TGTGCCAGCAGGAGAGGAAACACCATATATTTT. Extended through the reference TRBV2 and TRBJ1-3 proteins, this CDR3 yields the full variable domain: EPEVTQTPSHQVTQMGQEVILRCVPISNHLYFYWYRQILGQKVEFLVSFYNNEISEKSEIFDDQFSVERPDGSNFTLKIRSTKLEDSAMYFCASRRGNTIYFGEGSWLTVV.